This T cell receptor (beta chain) was observed in a study of blood T cells in healthy people across ages. Study-level results: Per million T cells, TCR beta diversity dropped about linearly as age rose.

For the second PCR, which ran for roughly 7 to 11 cycles, a sample-barcoded 5' primer and a J-beta primer mix were used. In TCRdb, the 5' RACE reads were re-called with MiXCR into one record per CDR3 protein. The repertoire holds 800,000 to 950,000 distinct CDR3 sequences, 29% seen once, with about 9.4% in the top ten. This CDR3 has 16 amino acids. Between the trimmed V and J ends, which lost 5 bases and 5 bases, there was a span of 21 bases. Ten milliliters of peripheral blood were drawn from each donor. For this clonotype: Its antigen is unidentified.

The sample was also linked to a second study, of T cells of mothers and their children.

This chain connects TRBV12-3 or TRBV12-4 to TRBJ2-5; a weak D match, TRBD2 (6 bases). The sequenced material came from blood. The clonotype was recovered from a woman in her 40s in good health. The chain's CDR3 is CASSLLHEGAGETQYF. The CDR3 DNA reads TGTGCCAGCAGTCTACTACATGAAGGGGCGGGGGAGACCCAGTACTTC.